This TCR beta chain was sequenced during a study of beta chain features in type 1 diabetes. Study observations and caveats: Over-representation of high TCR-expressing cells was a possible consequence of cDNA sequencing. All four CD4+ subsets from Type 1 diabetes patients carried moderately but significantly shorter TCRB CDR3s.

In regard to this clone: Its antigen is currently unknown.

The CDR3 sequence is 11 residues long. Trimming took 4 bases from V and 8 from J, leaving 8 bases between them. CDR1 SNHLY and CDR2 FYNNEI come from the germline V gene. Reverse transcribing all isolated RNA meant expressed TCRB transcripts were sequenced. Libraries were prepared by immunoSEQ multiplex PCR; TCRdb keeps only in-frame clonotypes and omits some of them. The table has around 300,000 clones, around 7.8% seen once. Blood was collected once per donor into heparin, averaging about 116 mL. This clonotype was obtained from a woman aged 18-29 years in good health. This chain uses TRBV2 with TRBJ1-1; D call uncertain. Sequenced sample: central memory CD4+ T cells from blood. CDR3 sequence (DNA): TGTGCCAGCAGTGTCTCCAGGGAAGCTTTCTTT. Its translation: CASSVSREAFF.